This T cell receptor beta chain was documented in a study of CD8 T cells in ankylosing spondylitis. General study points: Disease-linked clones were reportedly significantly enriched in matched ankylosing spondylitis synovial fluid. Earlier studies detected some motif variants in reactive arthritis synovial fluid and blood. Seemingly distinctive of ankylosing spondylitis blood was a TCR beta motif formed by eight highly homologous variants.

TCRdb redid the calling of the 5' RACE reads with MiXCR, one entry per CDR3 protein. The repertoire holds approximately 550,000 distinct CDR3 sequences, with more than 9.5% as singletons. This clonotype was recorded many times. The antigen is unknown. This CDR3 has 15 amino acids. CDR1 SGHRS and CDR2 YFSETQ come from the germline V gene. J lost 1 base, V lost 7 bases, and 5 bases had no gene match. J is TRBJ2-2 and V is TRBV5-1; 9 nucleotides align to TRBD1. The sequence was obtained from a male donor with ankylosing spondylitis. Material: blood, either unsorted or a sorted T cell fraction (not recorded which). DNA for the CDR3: TGCGCCAGCGCAAAGGGACAGGGGAACACCGGGGAGCTGTTTTTT. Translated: CASAKGQGNTGELFF.